These 18 T cell receptor beta chains were all obtained from the same sample, sequenced in a study of CD8+CD57+ T cells in acquired aplastic anemia. Template material for TCR beta VDJ and CDR3 profiling consisted of genomic DNA. In TCRdb, the reads were re-called with MiXCR into one record per CDR3 protein. The profile shows approximately 200,000 distinct CDR3 sequences, roughly half of them singletons. Sample: sorted CD4+, CD8+, or CD8+CD57+ T cells (not recorded which) from PBMCs. The origin of the receptors is a human donor in good health, serving as a control.

This clonotype was counted at least ten times. V and J are TRBV6-4 and TRBJ1-2; D ambiguous. CDR1 is MRHNA and CDR2 is SNTAGT in the germline V gene. The CDR3 sequence is 13 residues long. Trimming shortened V by 3 bases and J by 5 bases, and 10 bases separated the two germline ends. The CDR3 spells CASSEGLGYGYTF. CDR3 DNA: TGTGCCAGCAGTGAGGGGTTGGGGTATGGCTACACCTTC.

This sequence joins TRBV20-1 and TRBJ2-1; tentatively, D is TRBD2 (7 bases). Germline V gives CDR1 DFQATT, CDR2 SNEGSKA (reference sequence). The CDR3 is made up of 13 amino acids. V was shortened by 2 bases and J by 5 bases, with 10 bases between the two germline ends. This chain's CDR3 is CSARRGGDNEQFF. CDR3 DNA: TGCAGTGCTAGAAGGGGGGGGGACAATGAGCAGTTCTTC.

This clonotype was observed many times. The CDR3 is CASSWGRDRGNQPQHF. The CDR3 DNA is TGTGCCAGCAGCTGGGGCCGAGACAGAGGCAATCAGCCCCAGCATTTT. V gene TRBV5-6 combines with J gene TRBJ1-5; TRBD1 might be the D (5 bases). The CDR3 is 16 amino acids. V was pared by 3 bases and J by 2 bases, with 15 bases between. Germline loops: CDR1 SGHDT, CDR2 YYEEEE.

The chain joins TRBV19 to TRBJ1-6; 8 bases fit TRBD1. CDR1 and CDR2 (germline): LNHDA, SQIVND (reference sequence). The V segment lost 3 bases and the J segment 7 bases; nucleotides outside the gene matches: 8. This CDR3 region has 16 residues. CDR3 DNA sequence: TGTGCCAGTAGTATGCCCGGACAGGGAGCGAATTCACCCCTCCACTTT. Translated: CASSMPGQGANSPLHF.

This clonotype was detected once. This sequence joins TRBV25-1 and TRBJ2-7; 7 positions match TRBD1. The assigned J gene may be wrong: the sequence end matches TRBJ2-5 better. Germline CDR1 reads MGHDK; CDR2 reads SYGVNS. The CDR3 covers 14 residues. The chain's CDR3 is CASSDSSRGETQYF. The CDR3 bases are TGTGCCAGCAGTGACAGTAGCAGGGGGGAGACCCAGTACTTC.

This clonotype was counted ten times or more. CDR3 DNA: TGTGCCAGCAGGCACCCCGGGACAGGGCCGTTGGGCTACGAGCAGTACTTC. Encoded protein: CASRHPGTGPLGYEQYF. V and J are TRBV6-2 or TRBV6-3 and TRBJ2-7; 9 bases match TRBD1. Trimming took 6 bases from V and 3 from J; bases not matched to a gene: 15. The length of the CDR3 is 17 residues. CDR1 and CDR2 (germline): MNHEY, SVGEGT.

J is TRBJ2-7 and V is TRBV10-3; 7 bases fit TRBD2. The V gene end was trimmed by 6 bases and the J gene end by 0 bases; junction bases not matched to a gene: 5. This CDR3 region has 14 residues. In germline, CDR1 is ENHRY, CDR2 SYGVKD. CDR3 residues: CAISLTSDSYEQYF. CDR3 sequence (DNA): TGTGCCATCAGCCTTACTAGCGACTCCTACGAGCAGTACTTC.

This clonotype was recorded many times. The chain has TRBV20-1 and TRBJ2-1; 8 nucleotides line up with TRBD1. There are 15 residues in the CDR3. J was trimmed by 9 bases and V by 0 bases; bases with no gene match: 10. Germline CDR1 reads DFQATT; CDR2 reads SNEGSKA (reference sequence). CDR3 DNA sequence: TGCAGTGCTAGAGATCCCGGACAGGGATTGGGTGAGCAGTTCTTC. It translates to CSARDPGQGLGEQFF.

The J gene is TRBJ2-5, the V gene TRBV2; 10 nucleotides align to TRBD1. The CDR3 covers 16 residues. Germline V gene lookup returns CDR1 SNHLY and CDR2 FYNNEI. V lost 6 bases to trimming and J lost 2 bases; unmatched junction nucleotides: 9. The CDR3 nucleotides are TGTGCCAGCAGAATGACAGGGGGCGGACTACAAGAGACCCAGTACTTC. Its protein is CASRMTGGGLQETQYF.

To note about this clonotype: A single base separates this from a much larger clone, so it may be a read error. The rearrangement joins TRBV9 to TRBJ2-6; TRBD1 agrees at 7 bases. CDR3 length equals 16 residues. The germline V gene encodes CDR1 SGDLS and CDR2 YYNGEE. The CDR3 region is CASSSHRGSRANVLTF. DNA for the CDR3: TGTGCCAGCAGCTCCCACAGGGGCTCTAGGGCCAACGTCCTGACTTTC. The full variable domain, in which reference TRBV9 and TRBJ2-6 provide the parts outside the CDR3, is DSGVTQTPKHLITATGQRVTLRCSPRSGDLSVYWYQQSLDQGLQFLIQYYNGEERAKGNILERFSAQQFPDLHSELNLSSLELGDSALYFCASSSHRGSRANVLTFGAGSRLTVL.

The CDR3: CSARDFLDGSYGYTF. The DNA for the CDR3 is TGCAGTGCTAGAGATTTTTTGGACGGCAGCTATGGCTACACCTTC. The chain carries TRBV20-1 and TRBJ1-2; D call uncertain. This CDR3 comprises 15 residues. CDR1 is DFQATT, CDR2 SNEGSKA, per germline (reference sequence). Trimming left V 0 bases short and J 4 bases short, with 15 bases between.

This clonotype was recorded many times. The chain employs TRBV6-5 and TRBJ1-4, with 11 bases aligning to TRBD1. The CDR3 consists of 16 residues. The V and J ends lost 0 bases and 9 bases, in that order; junction bases with no gene match: 6. Germline V CDR1 and CDR2: MNHEY, SVGAGI. For the CDR3, the DNA is TGTGCCAGCAGTTACTCCACCGGACAGGGGGCGCAAAAACTGTTTTTT. Amino acids: CASSYSTGQGAQKLFF.

This rearrangement joins TRBV15 to TRBJ2-1, with D perhaps matching TRBD1 (5 bases). This CDR3 spans 14 amino acids. V was clipped by 1 base and J by 7 bases, with 11 bases between them. Germline-derived CDR1 and CDR2 are LNHNV and YYDKDF (reference sequence). The CDR3 DNA sequence: TGTGCCACCAGCAGAGGGCAGGGTGGGAATGAGCAGTTCTTC. This encodes CATSRGQGGNEQFF.

This CDR3 reads CASSPGQAEAAFF. The CDR3 nucleotides read TGCGCCAGCAGCCCGGGACAGGCGGAAGCAGCTTTCTTT. V usage is TRBV5-1 and J usage is TRBJ1-1, with 8 nucleotides matching TRBD1. CDR1 is SGHRS and CDR2 is YFSETQ in the germline V gene. This CDR3 is built from 13 residues. Trimming removed 4 bases from V and 10 bases from J; junction bases left unmatched: 9.

The V call is TRBV7-6, the J call TRBJ1-1; 7 bases align to TRBD1. This CDR3 is 16 amino acids long. Germline values: CDR1 SGHVS, CDR2 FNYEAQ. Trimming cost V 3 bases and J 1 base; bases outside gene matches: 8. As DNA, the CDR3 is TGTGCCAGCAGCTTTAAACAGGGGAGGGAGAACACTGAAGCTTTCTTT. The encoded protein is CASSFKQGRENTEAFF.

This clonotype has at least ten counts. This sequence joins TRBV6-2 or TRBV6-3 and TRBJ2-1; D uncertain. The germline gives CDR1 MNHEY, CDR2 SVGEGT. The CDR3 length is 12 residues. The ends were cut back, 0 bases at V and 4 bases at J, with 1 base in the middle. This chain's CDR3 is CASSYSYNEQFF. Written as DNA, the CDR3 is TGTGCCAGCAGTTACTCATACAATGAGCAGTTCTTC.

This clonotype was counted at least ten times. The CDR3 coding sequence is TGTGCCAGCAGCTTAGGGCTGGGGGGGGAGACCCAGTACTTC. Translating gives CASSLGLGGETQYF. The chain carries TRBV7-9 and TRBJ2-5; 7 bases are a match to TRBD2. CDR1 is SEHNR, CDR2 FQNEAQ, per germline (reference sequence). V was clipped by 1 base and J by 5 bases; unmatched bases: 4. This CDR3 has 14 amino acids.

The gene calls are TRBV19 and TRBJ1-5; 12 positions agree with TRBD1. The CDR3 is 15 amino acids. V lost 5 bases and J lost 6; bases outside the gene matches: 5. The germline CDR1 and CDR2 sequences are LNHDA and SQIVND (reference sequence). The CDR3 DNA reads TGTGCCAGTAGTCCCGGGACAGGGGGCAGTCAGCCCCAGCATTTT. As protein: CASSPGTGGSQPQHF.